Following are 2 T cell receptor beta chains from one sample sequenced in a study of monozygotic twins with inflammatory bowel disease. From the 5' RACE reads, TCRdb lists one entry per CDR3 protein and no DNA. The ten top clones account for roughly 2.5%, within a sample of 440,000 or so distinct CDR3 sequences. The sample comprised blood. The receptors derive from a human donor with ulcerative colitis or Crohn's disease, or a healthy co-twin of an affected twin (not recorded which).

This sequence joins TRBV3-1 and TRBJ2-3; TCRdb picks TRBD1, but there is no DNA to check that call. The CDR3 loop spans 14 amino acids. The germline gives CDR1 LGHDT, CDR2 YNNKEL (reference sequence). CDR3 sequence reads: CASTQGPQGYAQYF.

The gene calls are TRBV25-1 and TRBJ2-7. This CDR3 has 15 residues. Germline CDR1 reads MGHDK; CDR2 reads SYGVNS. This CDR3 reads CASSESRGSYYEQYF.